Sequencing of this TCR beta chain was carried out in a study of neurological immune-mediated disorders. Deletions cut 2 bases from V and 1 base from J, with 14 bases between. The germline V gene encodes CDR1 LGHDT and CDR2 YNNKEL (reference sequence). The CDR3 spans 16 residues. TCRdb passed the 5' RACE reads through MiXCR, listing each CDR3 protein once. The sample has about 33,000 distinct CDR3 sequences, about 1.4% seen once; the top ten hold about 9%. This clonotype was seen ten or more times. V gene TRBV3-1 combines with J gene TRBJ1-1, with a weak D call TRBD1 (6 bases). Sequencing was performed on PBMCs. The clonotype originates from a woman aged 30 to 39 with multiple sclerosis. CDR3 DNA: TGTGCCAGCAGCCAACGAGACAGGAGTCCGAACACTGAAGCTTTCTTT. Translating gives CASSQRDRSPNTEAFF.